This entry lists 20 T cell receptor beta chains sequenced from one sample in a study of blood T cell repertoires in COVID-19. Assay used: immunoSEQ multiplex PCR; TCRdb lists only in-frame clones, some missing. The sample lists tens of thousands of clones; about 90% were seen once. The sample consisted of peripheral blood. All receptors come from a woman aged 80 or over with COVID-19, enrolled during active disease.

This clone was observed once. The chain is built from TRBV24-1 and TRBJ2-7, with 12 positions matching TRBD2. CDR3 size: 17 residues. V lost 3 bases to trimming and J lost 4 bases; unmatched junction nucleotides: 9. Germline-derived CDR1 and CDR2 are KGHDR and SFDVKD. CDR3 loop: CATSDGLASGRGYEQYF. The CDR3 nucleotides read TGTGCCACCAGTGATGGCCTGGCTAGCGGGAGGGGGTACGAGCAGTACTTC.

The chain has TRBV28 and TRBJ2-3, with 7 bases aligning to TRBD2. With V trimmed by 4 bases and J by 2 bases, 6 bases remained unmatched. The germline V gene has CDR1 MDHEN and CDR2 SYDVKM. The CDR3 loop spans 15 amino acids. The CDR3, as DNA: TGTGCCAGCAGTTCGGGGGGAGGGCTCACAGATACGCAGTATTTT. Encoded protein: CASSSGGGLTDTQYF.

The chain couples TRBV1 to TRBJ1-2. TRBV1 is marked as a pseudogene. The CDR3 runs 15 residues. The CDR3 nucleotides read TGCACCAGCAGCCAAGATCAACGGGGGGACTATGGCTACACCTTC. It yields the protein CTSSQDQRGDYGYTF.

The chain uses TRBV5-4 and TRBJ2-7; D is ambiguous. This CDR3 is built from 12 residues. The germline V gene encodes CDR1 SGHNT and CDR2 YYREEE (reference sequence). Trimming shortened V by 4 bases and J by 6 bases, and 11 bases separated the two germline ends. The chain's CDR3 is CASSLPRSEQYF. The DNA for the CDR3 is TGTGCCAGCAGCCTTCCCCGGAGCGAGCAGTACTTC.

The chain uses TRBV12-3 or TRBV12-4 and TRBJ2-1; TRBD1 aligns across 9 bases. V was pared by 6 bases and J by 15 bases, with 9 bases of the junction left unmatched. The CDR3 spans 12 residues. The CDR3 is CASSPYGQGPFF. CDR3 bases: TGTGCCAGCAGCCCATACGGACAGGGGCCGTTCTTC.

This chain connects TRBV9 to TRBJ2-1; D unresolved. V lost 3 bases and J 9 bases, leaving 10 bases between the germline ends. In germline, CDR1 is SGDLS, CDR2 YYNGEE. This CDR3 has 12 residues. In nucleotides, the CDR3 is TGTGCCAGCAGCGCCCCCGCCGGTGAGCAGTTCTTC. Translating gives CASSAPAGEQFF.

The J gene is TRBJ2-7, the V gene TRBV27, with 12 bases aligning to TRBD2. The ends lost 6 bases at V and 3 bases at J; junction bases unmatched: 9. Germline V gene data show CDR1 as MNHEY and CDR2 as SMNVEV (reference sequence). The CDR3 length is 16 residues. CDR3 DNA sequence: TGTGCCAGCAGCCGGCGGACTAGCGGGACTAACTACGAGCAGTACTTC. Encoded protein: CASSRRTSGTNYEQYF.

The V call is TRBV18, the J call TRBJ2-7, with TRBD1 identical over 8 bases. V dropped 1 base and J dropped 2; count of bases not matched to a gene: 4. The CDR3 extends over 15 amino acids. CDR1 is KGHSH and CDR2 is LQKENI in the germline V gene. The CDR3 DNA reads TGTGCCAGCTCACCACAGGGACAGGTTGCCTACGAGCAGTACTTC. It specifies CASSPQGQVAYEQYF.

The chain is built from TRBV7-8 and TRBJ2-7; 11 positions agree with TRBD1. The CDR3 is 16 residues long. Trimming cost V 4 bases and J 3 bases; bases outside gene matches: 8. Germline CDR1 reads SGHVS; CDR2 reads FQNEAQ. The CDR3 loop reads CASSSLGQGAVYEQYF. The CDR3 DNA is TGTGCCAGCAGCTCCCTTGGACAGGGGGCTGTCTACGAGCAGTACTTC.

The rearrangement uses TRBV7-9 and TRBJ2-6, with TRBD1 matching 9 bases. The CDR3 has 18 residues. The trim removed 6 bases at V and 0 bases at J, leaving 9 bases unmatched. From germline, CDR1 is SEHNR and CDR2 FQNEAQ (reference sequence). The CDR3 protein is CASRSPWDRDSGANVLTF. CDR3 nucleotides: TGTGCCAGCAGGTCCCCGTGGGACAGGGACTCTGGGGCCAACGTCCTGACTTTC.

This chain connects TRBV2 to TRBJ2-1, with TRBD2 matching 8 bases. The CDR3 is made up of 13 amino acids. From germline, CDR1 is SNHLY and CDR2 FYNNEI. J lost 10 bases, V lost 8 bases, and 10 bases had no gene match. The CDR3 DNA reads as TGTGCCAGCCATCGGAGAGAGCGGGGGGAGCAGTTCTTC. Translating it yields CASHRRERGEQFF.

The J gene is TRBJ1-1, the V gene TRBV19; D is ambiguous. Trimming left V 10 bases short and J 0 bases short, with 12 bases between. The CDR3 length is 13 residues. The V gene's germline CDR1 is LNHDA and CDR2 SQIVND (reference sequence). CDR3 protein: CATRGGLNTEAFF. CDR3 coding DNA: TGTGCCACCCGGGGAGGACTGAACACTGAAGCTTTCTTT. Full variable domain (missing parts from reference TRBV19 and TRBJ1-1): DGGITQSPKYLFRKEGQNVTLSCEQNLNHDAMYWYRQDPGQGLRLIYYSQIVNDFQKGDIAEGYSVSREKKESFPLTVTSAQKNPTAFYLCATRGGLNTEAFFGQGTRLTVV.

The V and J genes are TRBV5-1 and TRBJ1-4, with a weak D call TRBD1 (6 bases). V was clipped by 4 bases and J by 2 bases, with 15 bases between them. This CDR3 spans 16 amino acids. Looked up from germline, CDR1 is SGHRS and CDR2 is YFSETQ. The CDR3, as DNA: TGCGCCAGCAGCCAGATGGACAGTGGTACTAATGAAAAACTGTTTTTT. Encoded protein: CASSQMDSGTNEKLFF.

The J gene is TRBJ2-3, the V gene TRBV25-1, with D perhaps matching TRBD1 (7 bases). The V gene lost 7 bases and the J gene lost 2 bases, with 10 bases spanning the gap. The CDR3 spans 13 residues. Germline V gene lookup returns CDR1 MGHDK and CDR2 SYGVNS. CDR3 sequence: CASTRGATDTQYF. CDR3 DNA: TGTGCCAGCACCAGGGGGGCCACAGATACGCAGTATTTT.

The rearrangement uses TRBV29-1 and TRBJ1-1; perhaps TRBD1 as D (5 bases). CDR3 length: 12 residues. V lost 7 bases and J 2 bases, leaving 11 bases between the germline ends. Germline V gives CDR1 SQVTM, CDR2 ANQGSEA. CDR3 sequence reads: CSATTVNTEAFF. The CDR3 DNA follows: TGCAGCGCTACGACAGTAAACACTGAAGCTTTCTTT.

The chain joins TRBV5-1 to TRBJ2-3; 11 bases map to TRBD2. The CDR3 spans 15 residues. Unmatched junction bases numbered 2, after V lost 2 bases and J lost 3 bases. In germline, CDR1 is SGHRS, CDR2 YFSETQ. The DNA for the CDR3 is TGCGCCAGCAGCTTTAGCGGGAGGGGAACAGATACGCAGTATTTT. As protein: CASSFSGRGTDTQYF.

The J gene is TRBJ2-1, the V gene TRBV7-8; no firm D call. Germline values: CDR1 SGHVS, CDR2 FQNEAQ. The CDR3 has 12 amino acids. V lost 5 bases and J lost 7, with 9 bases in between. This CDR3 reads CASSRSRNEQFF. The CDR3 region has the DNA TGTGCCAGCAGCCGGTCGAGAAATGAGCAGTTCTTC.

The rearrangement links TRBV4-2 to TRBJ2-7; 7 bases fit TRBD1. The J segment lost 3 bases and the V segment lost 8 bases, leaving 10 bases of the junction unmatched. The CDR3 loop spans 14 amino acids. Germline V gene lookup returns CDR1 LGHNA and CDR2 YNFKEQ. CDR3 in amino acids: CASRPQGNRYEQYF. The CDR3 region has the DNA TGTGCCAGCCGCCCACAGGGGAACCGCTACGAGCAGTACTTC.

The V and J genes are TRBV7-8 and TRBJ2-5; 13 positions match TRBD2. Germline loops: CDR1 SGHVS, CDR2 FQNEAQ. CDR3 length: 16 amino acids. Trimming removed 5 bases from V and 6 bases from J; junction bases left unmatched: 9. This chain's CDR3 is CASSPRTSGGTKTQYF. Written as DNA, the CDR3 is TGTGCCAGCAGCCCTCGGACTAGCGGGGGAACGAAGACCCAGTACTTC.

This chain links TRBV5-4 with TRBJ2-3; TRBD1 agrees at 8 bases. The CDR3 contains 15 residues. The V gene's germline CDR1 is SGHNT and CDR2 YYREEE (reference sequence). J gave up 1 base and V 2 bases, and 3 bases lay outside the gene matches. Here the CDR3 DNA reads TGTGCCAGCAGCTTTCCGGGACAGGGCACAGATACGCAGTATTTT. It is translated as CASSFPGQGTDTQYF.